The 24 T cell receptor beta chains in this list originate from one sample, sequenced in a study of shared clonotypes between healthy human individuals. TCRdb's copy holds only in-frame clones and misses some; the assay was immunoSEQ multiplex PCR. Found here are some 2,100,000 clones, more than 85% of them singletons; the top ten hold approximately 1.7%. Naive CD8 cells comprised CD45RO-negative, CCR7-positively selected cells, excluding terminally differentiated effector memory CD45RA+ cells. Sequencing was performed on naive CD8+ T cells from PBMCs. All receptors come from a man younger than 30 in good health. Some clones in this sample may be carry-over from other donors' samples.

V usage is TRBV5-4 and J usage is TRBJ1-1; a weak D match, TRBD1 (6 bases). The germline CDR1 and CDR2 sequences are SGHNT and YYREEE (reference sequence). This CDR3 is built from 15 residues. V gave up 4 bases and J gave up 5 bases, with 18 bases separating them. CDR3 region: CASSALTGLETEAFF. The DNA of the CDR3 is TGTGCCAGCAGCGCCCTAACAGGGCTCGAGACTGAAGCTTTCTTT.

The gene calls are TRBV7-9 and TRBJ2-1; 12 bases align to TRBD2. After removal of 4 bases from V and 0 bases from J, the junction contained 10 bases not matched to a gene. CDR1 and CDR2 (germline): SEHNR, FQNEAQ (reference sequence). This CDR3 is 19 amino acids long. This CDR3 reads CASSSIQLAGGPSYNEQFF. The CDR3 nucleotides are TGTGCCAGCAGCTCGATACAACTAGCGGGAGGACCCTCCTACAATGAGCAGTTCTTC. Supplemented by reference TRBV7-9 and TRBJ2-1, the full variable domain reads DTGVSQNPRHKITKRGQNVTFRCDPISEHNRLYWYRQTLGQGPEFLTYFQNEAQLEKSRLLSDRFSAERPKGSFSTLEIQRTEQGDSAMYLCASSSIQLAGGPSYNEQFFGPGTRLTVL.

Here the CDR3 DNA reads TGTGCCAGCAGCTACGGGACAGCGGGTGAGCAGTTCTTC. This codes for CASSYGTAGEQFF. J is TRBJ2-1 and V is TRBV7-8, with D perhaps TRBD1 (7 bases). CDR1 is SGHVS, CDR2 FQNEAQ, per germline. This CDR3 region has 13 residues. V was pared by 4 bases and J by 9 bases, with 13 bases between.

CDR3 in DNA: TGTGCCAGCAGTTACTCCCCAGGGCCGAACACTGAAGCTTTCTTT. Translating it yields CASSYSPGPNTEAFF. The chain combines TRBV6-5 with TRBJ1-1; D might be TRBD1 (5 bases). The CDR3 consists of 15 residues. The germline V gene has CDR1 MNHEY and CDR2 SVGAGI. V shed 0 bases and J shed 1 base, with 9 bases lying between them.

This clone has just one count. This chain links TRBV15 with TRBJ2-1, with 8 bases matching TRBD2. The CDR3 length is 17 residues. Unmatched junction bases numbered 5, after V lost 1 base and J lost 0 bases. Germline-derived CDR1 and CDR2 are LNHNV and YYDKDF (reference sequence). CDR3 sequence: CATSRGTSGSSYNEQFF. The DNA for the CDR3 is TGTGCCACCAGCAGAGGCACTAGCGGAAGCTCCTACAATGAGCAGTTCTTC.

The chain has TRBV6-5 and TRBJ2-1; 8 bases are shared with TRBD2. After removal of 3 bases from V and 3 bases from J, the junction contained 7 bases not matched to a gene. From germline, CDR1 is MNHEY and CDR2 SVGAGI. This CDR3 spans 16 amino acids. CDR3 in DNA: TGTGCCAGCAGTTATAAGGCTAGCGGGCGCTACAATGAGCAGTTCTTC. Amino acid sequence: CASSYKASGRYNEQFF.

V is TRBV9 and J is TRBJ2-5; 9 nucleotides agree with TRBD1. Germline CDR1 SGDLS, CDR2 YYNGEE. Trimming took 4 bases from V and 6 from J; bases not matched to a gene: 7. CDR3 length: 14 residues. DNA of the CDR3: TGTGCCAGCAGCTGGGGACAGGGTAGGCAGACCCAGTACTTC. Translated, it gives CASSWGQGRQTQYF.

The CDR3 DNA is TGTGCCAGCAGTTTAAGGGGGCTGGGCGGAATGAACACTGAAGCTTTCTTT. Protein: CASSLRGLGGMNTEAFF. The chain uses TRBV28 and TRBJ1-1, with 7 bases matching TRBD1. CDR3 size: 17 residues. CDR1 is MDHEN and CDR2 is SYDVKM in the germline V gene. After removal of 2 bases from V and 0 bases from J, the junction contained 9 bases not matched to a gene.

The DNA of the CDR3 is TGTGCCAGTAGTACCTACGCGGGGAGCTCCTACAATGAGCAGTTCTTC. Its protein is CASSTYAGSSYNEQFF. The chain recombines TRBV19 with TRBJ2-1; D is perhaps TRBD2 (6 bases). The CDR3 sequence is 16 residues long. Between the trimmed V and J ends, which lost 4 bases and 0 bases, there was a span of 13 bases. CDR1 is LNHDA and CDR2 is SQIVND in the germline V gene (reference sequence).

In the case of this clone: Other DNA sequences from this sample encode an identical CDR3 as well. This rearrangement joins TRBV25-1 to TRBJ1-1; 8 nucleotides match TRBD1. The length of the CDR3 is 13 residues. With 6 bases clipped from V and 3 bases from J, the junction kept 3 bases outside the gene matches. Germline loops: CDR1 MGHDK, CDR2 SYGVNS. The CDR3 bases are TGTGCCAGCAGCGGACAGGGCTACACTGAAGCTTTCTTT. Protein sequence: CASSGQGYTEAFF.

The chain uses TRBV6-5 and TRBJ2-3, with 7 bases identical to TRBD2. The CDR3 totals 15 residues. CDR1 is MNHEY, CDR2 SVGAGI, per germline. V shed 2 bases and J 6 bases; nucleotides not matched to a gene: 8. The CDR3 DNA reads TGTGCCAGCAGTTACGGCGCGGGAGCGGCTGATACGCAGTATTTT. Protein product: CASSYGAGAADTQYF.

This clone was found once. The V gene is TRBV10-3, the J gene TRBJ2-1, with D hard to call. V was pared by 3 bases and J by 6 bases, with 9 bases between. From germline, CDR1 is ENHRY and CDR2 SYGVKD. This CDR3 comprises 13 residues. CDR3 coding DNA: TGTGCCATCAGTGATTCCCCTTTCAATGAGCAGTTCTTC. This gives the protein CAISDSPFNEQFF.

The chain combines TRBV21-1 with TRBJ1-4. TRBV21-1 is a documented pseudogene. The CDR3 runs 13 residues. The CDR3 nucleotides are TGTGCCAGCAGCAAAGCGGGAGGCGAAAAACTGTTTTTT. It yields the protein CASSKAGGEKLFF.

The CDR3 DNA follows: TGTGCCAGCAGCCCTGATACGAACACCGGGGAGCTGTTTTTT. This codes for CASSPDTNTGELFF. The chain has TRBV7-3 and TRBJ2-2; D is unresolved. V was shortened by 5 bases and J by 0 bases, with 7 bases between the two germline ends. This CDR3 comprises 14 residues. The V gene's germline CDR1 is SGHTA and CDR2 FQGTGA.

This clone was seen once. This chain links TRBV6-5 with TRBJ1-4; 8 positions agree with TRBD1. This CDR3 has 14 amino acids. Germline V gene sequence: CDR1 MNHEY, CDR2 SVGAGI. V was clipped by 6 bases and J by 7 bases; unmatched bases: 7. This chain's CDR3 is CASRPGGYGEKLFF. The DNA of the CDR3 is TGTGCCAGCAGGCCAGGGGGCTATGGTGAAAAACTGTTTTTT.

The chain has TRBV21-1 and TRBJ2-6. TRBV21-1 is recorded as a pseudogene. This CDR3 is 16 amino acids long. CDR3 bases: TGTGCCAGCAGCAAAGCCAGGAGCTCTGGGGCCAACGTCCTGACTTTC. This translates into CASSKARSSGANVLTF.

The J gene is TRBJ1-2, the V gene TRBV4-1; TRBD1 matches 7 bases. This CDR3 region has 15 residues. Germline V gene data show CDR1 as MGHRA and CDR2 as YSYEKL. Unmatched junction bases numbered 6, after V lost 4 bases and J lost 1 base. The CDR3 DNA reads as TGCGCCAGCAGCCGCCTGGGGGACAGTAACTATGGCTACACCTTC. Translating it yields CASSRLGDSNYGYTF.

The rearrangement joins TRBV7-8 to TRBJ1-1; D is undetermined. V lost 5 bases and J lost 7, with 11 bases in between. The CDR3 totals 12 residues. From germline, CDR1 is SGHVS and CDR2 FQNEAQ. In DNA form, the CDR3 reads TGTGCCAGCAGCCCCGGACGGAGTGAAGCTTTCTTT. Translating gives CASSPGRSEAFF.

This sequence joins TRBV19 and TRBJ1-1; maybe TRBD1 (5 bases). Trimming took off 7 bases at V and 4 bases at J, with 13 bases between the two ends. The CDR3 is made up of 13 amino acids. Germline V gene lookup returns CDR1 LNHDA and CDR2 SQIVND (reference sequence). The CDR3 sequence: CASKGLRGTEAFF. CDR3 in DNA: TGTGCCAGTAAGGGTCTAAGGGGCACTGAAGCTTTCTTT.

The V and J genes are TRBV25-1 and TRBJ2-2; TRBD2 agrees at 7 bases. V gave up 1 base and J gave up 5 bases; unmatched junction bases: 7. CDR3 length: 16 amino acids. CDR1 is MGHDK and CDR2 is SYGVNS in the germline V gene. CDR3 loop: CASSEFGGLKTGELFF. CDR3 nucleotides: TGTGCCAGCAGTGAATTCGGGGGGTTAAAAACCGGGGAGCTGTTTTTT.

The chain couples TRBV5-6 to TRBJ2-4; no clear D gene. Trimming removed 5 bases from V and 0 bases from J, with 15 bases in between. This CDR3 is 16 amino acids long. Germline V CDR1 and CDR2: SGHDT, YYEEEE. As DNA, the CDR3 is TGTGCCAGCAGGGACGGACGCAAGCTAGCCAAAAACATTCAGTACTTC. This translates into CASRDGRKLAKNIQYF.

The chain employs TRBV7-9 and TRBJ1-4; 7 nucleotides align to TRBD1. Germline V gene data show CDR1 as SEHNR and CDR2 as FQNEAQ (reference sequence). The ends lost 6 bases at V and 3 bases at J; junction bases unmatched: 10. This CDR3 contains 16 residues. This CDR3 reads CASSDREAWANEKLFF. The CDR3 region has the DNA TGTGCCAGCAGTGACAGGGAGGCTTGGGCTAATGAAAAACTGTTTTTT. Full variable domain (remainder filled in from reference TRBV7-9 and TRBJ1-4): DTGVSQNPRHKITKRGQNVTFRCDPISEHNRLYWYRQTLGQGPEFLTYFQNEAQLEKSRLLSDRFSAERPKGSFSTLEIQRTEQGDSAMYLCASSDREAWANEKLFFGSGTQLSVL.

The chain is built from TRBV28 and TRBJ2-5; D is perhaps TRBD1 (5 bases). Germline lookup yields CDR1 MDHEN and CDR2 SYDVKM. There are 15 residues in the CDR3. V was shortened by 6 bases and J by 5 bases, with 19 bases between the two germline ends. The CDR3 DNA sequence: TGTGCCAGCAGGCGGAGCAGGGTTTGGGGCGAGACCCAGTACTTC. Translation: CASRRSRVWGETQYF.

The V gene is TRBV27, the J gene TRBJ2-1; 7 nucleotides match TRBD1. Unmatched junction bases numbered 1, after V lost 5 bases and J lost 6 bases. The CDR3 loop spans 12 amino acids. In germline, CDR1 is MNHEY, CDR2 SMNVEV (reference sequence). CDR3 amino acids: CASSEGANEQFF. CDR3 DNA: TGTGCCAGCAGTGAGGGGGCCAATGAGCAGTTCTTC.